This TCR beta chain is drawn from a study of CD8+ T cells in alopecia areata. Germline CDR1 reads PRHDT; CDR2 reads FYEKMQ (reference sequence). CDR3 size: 12 residues. Trimming shortened V by 3 bases and J by 12 bases, and 15 bases separated the two germline ends. This clone has just one count. Following extraction, RNA underwent reverse transcription to cDNA, which served as the sequencing template. The method was immunoSEQ multiplex PCR; TCRdb's version includes in-frame clones alone and lacks a portion of them. The sample lists over 150,000 clones; about 56% were seen once. The receptor comes from a human donor in good health. Material: CD8+ T cells sorted from blood. J is TRBJ2-7 and V is TRBV13; D unclear. In DNA, the CDR3 is TGTGCCAGCAGCTTCCTCTCGGCGCCGACGTACTTC. Protein: CASSFLSAPTYF.